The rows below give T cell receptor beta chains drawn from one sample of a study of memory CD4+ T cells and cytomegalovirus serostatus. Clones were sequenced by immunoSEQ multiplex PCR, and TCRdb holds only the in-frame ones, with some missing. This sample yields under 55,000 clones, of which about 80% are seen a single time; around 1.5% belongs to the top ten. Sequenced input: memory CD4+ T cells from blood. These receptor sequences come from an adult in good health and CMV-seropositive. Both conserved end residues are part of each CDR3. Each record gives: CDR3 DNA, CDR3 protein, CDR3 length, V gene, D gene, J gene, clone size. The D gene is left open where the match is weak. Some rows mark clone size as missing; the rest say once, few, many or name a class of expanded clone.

CDR3nt: TGTGCCAGCTGGGGTGATGGGGGTTCTAACTATGGCTACACCTTC
CDR3aa: CASWGDGGSNYGYTF
len: 15
v_gene: TRBV28
d_gene: NA
j_gene: TRBJ1-2
abundance: NA

CDR3nt: TGTGCCAGCAGTCCACAGAGTTGGACTAGCGGTTACAATGAGCAGTTCTTC
CDR3aa: CASSPQSWTSGYNEQFF
len: 17
v_gene: TRBV27
d_gene: TRBD2
j_gene: TRBJ2-1
abundance: NA

CDR3nt: TGTGCCAGCAGTGCGCTGGGACGCGGCCTCTCCTACGAGCAGTACTTC
CDR3aa: CASSALGRGLSYEQYF
len: 16
v_gene: TRBV6-1
d_gene: NA
j_gene: TRBJ2-7
abundance: NA

CDR3nt: TGTGCCAGCAGCTTAAACACAGGGTGGACAGATACGCAGTATTTT
CDR3aa: CASSLNTGWTDTQYF
len: 15
v_gene: TRBV11-2
d_gene: NA
j_gene: TRBJ2-3
abundance: NA

CDR3nt: TGTGCCAGCAGCCGTAGCGGGAGGGTTGATACGCAGTATTTT
CDR3aa: CASSRSGRVDTQYF
len: 14
v_gene: TRBV7-9
d_gene: TRBD2
j_gene: TRBJ2-3
abundance: NA

CDR3nt: TGTGCCAGCAGTACCCGGACAGCCCTTAACTATGGCTACACCTTC
CDR3aa: CASSTRTALNYGYTF
len: 15
v_gene: TRBV6-5
d_gene: NA
j_gene: TRBJ1-2
abundance: NA

CDR3nt: TGTGCCATCAGTGAGGGGGGCCCGGGTGGGTACGAGCAGTACTTC
CDR3aa: CAISEGGPGGYEQYF
len: 15
v_gene: TRBV10-3
d_gene: NA
j_gene: TRBJ2-7
abundance: NA

CDR3nt: TGTGCCAGCAGTTTATTAGACAGGAAGAACTATGGCTACACCTTC
CDR3aa: CASSLLDRKNYGYTF
len: 15
v_gene: TRBV28
d_gene: NA
j_gene: TRBJ1-2
abundance: medium-sized

CDR3nt: TGTGCCAGCTCACCGCCGACAGGGGGGAACACTGAAGCTTTCTTT
CDR3aa: CASSPPTGGNTEAFF
len: 15
v_gene: TRBV18
d_gene: TRBD1
j_gene: TRBJ1-1
abundance: NA

CDR3nt: TGTGCCAGCAGCTTGCTTACAGGGAACACCGGGGAGCTGTTTTTT
CDR3aa: CASSLLTGNTGELFF
len: 15
v_gene: TRBV11-2
d_gene: NA
j_gene: TRBJ2-2
abundance: NA

CDR3nt: TGTGCCAGCAGTTACGGGACACAAAATCAGCCCCAGCATTTT
CDR3aa: CASSYGTQNQPQHF
len: 14
v_gene: TRBV6-6
d_gene: NA
j_gene: TRBJ1-5
abundance: few

CDR3nt: TGTGCCAGCAGCGCCCAGGGAGGGCAGATTAATGAAAAACTGTTTTTT
CDR3aa: CASSAQGGQINEKLFF
len: 16
v_gene: TRBV9
d_gene: NA
j_gene: TRBJ1-4
abundance: few

CDR3nt: TGTGCCATCAGTGAAAGAGGGACAGTGAACACTGAAGCTTTCTTT
CDR3aa: CAISERGTVNTEAFF
len: 15
v_gene: TRBV10-3
d_gene: TRBD1
j_gene: TRBJ1-1
abundance: NA

CDR3nt: TGTGCCAGCCCACGAGGGCTAGCGGAAGAGACCCAGTACTTC
CDR3aa: CASPRGLAEETQYF
len: 14
v_gene: TRBV2
d_gene: TRBD2
j_gene: TRBJ2-5
abundance: NA

CDR3nt: TGTGCCTGGAGCCCCGGGGCGGGAGGGCCCCGAGAGACCCAGTACTTC
CDR3aa: CAWSPGAGGPRETQYF
len: 16
v_gene: TRBV30
d_gene: TRBD2
j_gene: TRBJ2-5
abundance: NA

CDR3nt: TGTGCCAGCAGCCAAGATGGAGCCAGTTCGAACACCGGGGAGCTGTTTTTT
CDR3aa: CASSQDGASSNTGELFF
len: 17
v_gene: TRBV4-2
d_gene: NA
j_gene: TRBJ2-2
abundance: NA

CDR3nt: TGTGCCATCAGTGAGAACGGCGGGAGGGCCAGCTCCTACAATGAGCAGTTCTTC
CDR3aa: CAISENGGRASSYNEQFF
len: 18
v_gene: TRBV10-3
d_gene: TRBD2
j_gene: TRBJ2-1
abundance: NA

CDR3nt: TGTGCCAGCAGTGGGACAGGGACGAAACTGTTTTTT
CDR3aa: CASSGTGTKLFF
len: 12
v_gene: TRBV6-5
d_gene: TRBD1
j_gene: TRBJ1-4
abundance: NA

CDR3nt: TGTGCCAGCAGCAGCGGGGCATATAGCACAGATACGCAGTATTTT
CDR3aa: CASSSGAYSTDTQYF
len: 15
v_gene: TRBV5-4
d_gene: TRBD2
j_gene: TRBJ2-3
abundance: NA

CDR3nt: TGTGCCTGGAGTGAGTCGAGGGCTGGTGAAGCTTTCTTT
CDR3aa: CAWSESRAGEAFF
len: 13
v_gene: TRBV30
d_gene: NA
j_gene: TRBJ1-1
abundance: NA

CDR3nt: TGTGCCAGCTCAGTCCAGGGGGCCGGCTATGGCTACACCTTC
CDR3aa: CASSVQGAGYGYTF
len: 14
v_gene: TRBV18
d_gene: TRBD1
j_gene: TRBJ1-2
abundance: NA

CDR3nt: TGTGCCAGCAGCTTAGATCGAGCCACAGATACGCAGTATTTT
CDR3aa: CASSLDRATDTQYF
len: 14
v_gene: TRBV7-2
d_gene: NA
j_gene: TRBJ2-3
abundance: NA

CDR3nt: TGTGCCAGTAGTACCACAGGGAGCTCCTATAATTCACCCCTCCACTTT
CDR3aa: CASSTTGSSYNSPLHF
len: 16
v_gene: TRBV19
d_gene: NA
j_gene: TRBJ1-6
abundance: NA

CDR3nt: TGCGCCAGCAGCCTAACTAGCGGGGGGTTGCAAGAGACCCAGTACTTC
CDR3aa: CASSLTSGGLQETQYF
len: 16
v_gene: TRBV5-1
d_gene: TRBD2
j_gene: TRBJ2-5
abundance: NA

CDR3nt: TGCGCCAGCAGCCAAGATCCGAACGGCAGCCCAGACGAGCAGTACTTC
CDR3aa: CASSQDPNGSPDEQYF
len: 16
v_gene: TRBV4-1
d_gene: NA
j_gene: TRBJ2-7
abundance: NA

CDR3nt: TGTGCCAGCTCACCTGCGAATACCGGGACAGGGCCCTACGAGCAGTACTTC
CDR3aa: CASSPANTGTGPYEQYF
len: 17
v_gene: TRBV18
d_gene: TRBD1
j_gene: TRBJ2-7
abundance: few

CDR3nt: TGTGCCAGCAGTTTACGGGGTTGGGGCACAGATACGCAGTATTTT
CDR3aa: CASSLRGWGTDTQYF
len: 15
v_gene: TRBV27
d_gene: NA
j_gene: TRBJ2-3
abundance: NA

CDR3nt: TGCGCCAGCAGGTCAGGGGGCGACGAGCAGTACTTC
CDR3aa: CASRSGGDEQYF
len: 12
v_gene: TRBV5-1
d_gene: TRBD1
j_gene: TRBJ2-7
abundance: NA

CDR3nt: TGTGCCAGGGTTGGGACAGGGGGCGATACCTTTGGAAATAACTATGGCTACACCTTC
CDR3aa: CARVGTGGDTFGNNYGYTF
len: 19
v_gene: TRBV19
d_gene: TRBD1
j_gene: TRBJ1-2
abundance: NA

CDR3nt: TGTGCCAGCAGCTTAGCGTCTGGAAACACCATATATTTT
CDR3aa: CASSLASGNTIYF
len: 13
v_gene: TRBV11-2
d_gene: NA
j_gene: TRBJ1-3
abundance: NA

CDR3nt: TGTGCCAGCAGGACGACAGGGCATGGCTACACCTTC
CDR3aa: CASRTTGHGYTF
len: 12
v_gene: TRBV6-5
d_gene: TRBD1
j_gene: TRBJ1-2
abundance: few

CDR3nt: TGTGCCTGGAGTGTAGGGGGGGGCTATGGCTACACCTTC
CDR3aa: CAWSVGGGYGYTF
len: 13
v_gene: TRBV30
d_gene: NA
j_gene: TRBJ1-2
abundance: NA

CDR3nt: TGTGCCTGGAGCCCCAGAGGGGGCACTGAAGCTTTCTTT
CDR3aa: CAWSPRGGTEAFF
len: 13
v_gene: TRBV30
d_gene: NA
j_gene: TRBJ1-1
abundance: few

CDR3nt: TGTGCCAGCAGACGGGACAGGGGACCCACCTACGAGCAGTACTTC
CDR3aa: CASRRDRGPTYEQYF
len: 15
v_gene: TRBV28
d_gene: TRBD1
j_gene: TRBJ2-7
abundance: NA

CDR3nt: TGTGCCAGCAGCTATAGCGGGAAGGTAGATACGCAGTATTTT
CDR3aa: CASSYSGKVDTQYF
len: 14
v_gene: TRBV5-4
d_gene: TRBD2
j_gene: TRBJ2-3
abundance: NA

CDR3nt: TGTGCCAGCAGTTCAGGGACCCTTAATCAGCCCCAGCATTTT
CDR3aa: CASSSGTLNQPQHF
len: 14
v_gene: TRBV2
d_gene: NA
j_gene: TRBJ1-5
abundance: NA

CDR3nt: TGCGCCAGCAGCTCCGGACACACAGCTAACTATGGCTACACCTTC
CDR3aa: CASSSGHTANYGYTF
len: 15
v_gene: TRBV5-1
d_gene: NA
j_gene: TRBJ1-2
abundance: few

CDR3nt: TGTGCCAGCAGCGCGGTGGGGACAGGGGGCGAGCAGTACTTC
CDR3aa: CASSAVGTGGEQYF
len: 14
v_gene: TRBV9
d_gene: TRBD1
j_gene: TRBJ2-7
abundance: once

CDR3nt: TGTGCCTGGAGTAGAGGAGGATCGGCCTCTGGAAACACCATATATTTT
CDR3aa: CAWSRGGSASGNTIYF
len: 16
v_gene: TRBV30
d_gene: NA
j_gene: TRBJ1-3
abundance: once

CDR3nt: TGTGCCTGCCGGGGCCAAGCGGATGAGCAGTTCTTC
CDR3aa: CACRGQADEQFF
len: 12
v_gene: TRBV30
d_gene: NA
j_gene: TRBJ2-1
abundance: NA

CDR3nt: TGTGCCAGCAGCTGGGGACTAGCGGGGGGGACGGTAGTGTCGACCCAGTACTTC
CDR3aa: CASSWGLAGGTVVSTQYF
len: 18
v_gene: TRBV5-6
d_gene: TRBD2
j_gene: TRBJ2-5
abundance: NA